This entry features one T cell receptor beta chain sequence. Its specific antigen is unknown. The record has no base qualities; no much larger clone is one base away. Collaborating institutions collected whole blood in K2EDTA tubes following their own protocols. Collaborator samples were shipped for TCRbeta analysis as frozen whole blood, isolated PBMCs, or DNA extracted from either sample type. The immunoSEQ Assay, a bias-controlled multiplex PCR, was used to amplify TCRbeta CDR3 regions from genomic DNA. Processing in the source paper ran as follows. The number of nucleated cells in each sample was estimated from the amplification of reference gene primers within the assay. Sequence reads were collapsed and filtered to measure the absolute abundance of every unique TCRbeta CDR3 rearrangement. For each sample, productive Simpson clonality was calculated by taking the square root of Simpson's diversity index across productive rearrangements. TCRdb obtained this table from immuneACCESS and retained in-frame rearrangements with V and J assigned. These tables miss some clones; where compared with another copy, unresolved V genes account for less than half of the shortfall, and the remainder is unexplained. V, J and clone size derive from that table, while D and trimming were established from the DNA sequence. The sample table contains around 120,000 clones; only one count was recorded for over 80% of them. The ten largest clonotypes hold about a tenth of the sample.

These data belong to a study of blood T cell repertoires in COVID-19 (dated by TCRdb to 2018 to 2020). With regard to the full study: The collaborator samples originated in the United States, Italy and Spain and spanned the acute and convalescent phases of COVID-19. The prospective study material was composed of cDNA or gDNA derived from T cells, B-cell-depleted T cells, or PBMCs. Deeply sampled blood TCRbeta repertoires from subjects exposed to, actively infected with, or recovered from COVID-19 were included in the dataset. A freely available public database, intended as a resource for researchers studying the immune response to SARS-CoV-2, is where the repertoires were released. Samples were obtained from the ongoing ImmuneRACE study (first 160 participants) and from roughly 1,300 subjects provided by 6 global collaborators. A de-identified subject ID, COVID-19 status, age in years and sex were almost always included in the sample metadata. Where HLA class I and class II types were available, the types were taken from metadata supplied by the sample provider, not from assay-based typing.

Based on the germline V gene (reference sequence), the CDR1 and CDR2 sequences are LNHDA and SQIVND. From its cysteine to its phenylalanine, the CDR3 spans 16 amino acids. Of the read, only the CDR3 DNA is kept; its 48 bases are in frame from base 1. Trimming at the junction amounts to 4 bases on V and 6 bases on J, and the germline ends lie 21 bases apart. Paper-wide results and their limitations: Clinical and demographic metadata were provided uncurated, with the amount varying by source and participant.

This TCR was sampled from a man in his forties or fifties with active or convalescent COVID-19. Here the chain combines TRBV19 and TRBJ1-1, and the D gene may be TRBD1, 5 bases matching. The material sequenced was peripheral blood. This receptor carries the CDR3 CASSTISGGKGPEAFF. The sequenced DNA: TGTGCCAGTAGTACGATCTCGGGGGGTAAAGGCCCTGAAGCTTTCTTT.